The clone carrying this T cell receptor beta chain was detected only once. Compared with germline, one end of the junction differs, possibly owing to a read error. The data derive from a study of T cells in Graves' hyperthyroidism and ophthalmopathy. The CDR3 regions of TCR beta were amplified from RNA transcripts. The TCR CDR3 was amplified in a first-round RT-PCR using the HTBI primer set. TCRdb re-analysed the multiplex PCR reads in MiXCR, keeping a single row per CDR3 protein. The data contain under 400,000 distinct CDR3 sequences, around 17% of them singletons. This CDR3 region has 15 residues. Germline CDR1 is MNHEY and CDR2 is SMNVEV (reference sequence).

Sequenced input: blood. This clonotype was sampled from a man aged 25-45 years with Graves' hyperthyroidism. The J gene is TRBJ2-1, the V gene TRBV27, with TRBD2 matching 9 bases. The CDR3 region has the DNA TGTGCCAGCAGCCTTAGCGGGAGCTCCTACAATGGGCAGTTCTTC. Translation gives CASSLSGSSYNGQFF.